This TCR beta chain derives from a study of blood T cell repertoires in COVID-19. Study as a whole: Specimens from acute and convalescent COVID-19 originated in the United States, Italy and Spain. The analysed material was cDNA or gDNA that came from T cells, B-cell-depleted T cells, or PBMCs.

In the study's own analysis: Nucleated cell counts were estimated from reference gene primer amplification. Libraries were prepared by immunoSEQ multiplex PCR; TCRdb keeps only in-frame clonotypes and omits some of them. V, J and clone size derive from that table, while D and trimming were established from the DNA sequence. The data contain under 200,000 clones, 86% of them singletons. Germline lookup yields CDR1 LGHDT and CDR2 YNNKEL (reference sequence). There are 14 residues in the CDR3. V gave up 4 bases and J gave up 0 bases, with 9 bases separating them. The chain couples TRBV3-1 (or the pseudogene TRBV3-2) to TRBJ1-2; D is unclear. The specimen was peripheral blood. The clonotype originates from a woman older than 75 in a cohort sampled during active or convalescent COVID-19. This chain's CDR3 is CASSPQQTNYGYTF. The CDR3 DNA sequence: TGTGCCAGCAGCCCCCAACAGACTAACTATGGCTACACCTTC.